The T cell receptor (beta chain) described here comes from a study of blood T cell repertoires in COVID-19. Libraries were prepared by immunoSEQ multiplex PCR; TCRdb keeps only in-frame clonotypes and omits some of them. The sample holds approximately 180,000 clones; 70% to 90% are singletons and the top ten take about 10%. V shed 1 base and J 6 bases; nucleotides not matched to a gene: 16. This CDR3 region has 18 residues. The V gene's germline CDR1 is SGHTA and CDR2 FQGTGA. Sample: peripheral blood. This receptor was obtained from a human donor with active or convalescent COVID-19. The donor label of this sample is uncertain. V gene TRBV7-3 combines with J gene TRBJ2-3, with TRBD2 matching 7 bases. The CDR3 region has the DNA TGTGCCAGCAGCTTAAGAACCATAGCGGGCGGTTGGACCGATACGCAGTATTTT. This encodes CASSLRTIAGGWTDTQYF.